A selection of T cell receptor beta chains follows, all from one sample in a study of CD4 T cells in relation to SARS-CoV-2 and coronaviruses. The table came from immunoSEQ multiplex PCR; TCRdb's copy has only in-frame clones and leaves some out. The data hold some 21,000 clones, with approximately 70% observed a single time. The antigens of these receptors remain unknown. Sequencing was done on a sample of CD4+ T cells from PBMCs, cultured in vitro. These TCRs come from a human donor in good health. Both conserved end residues are part of each CDR3. Fields, in order: CDR3 DNA, CDR3 protein, CDR3 length, V gene, D gene, J gene, clone size. A D gene is named only where the DNA matches it firmly. Clone sizes are given selectively: once, few, many, or a class where the clone is expanded.

CDR3 DNA: TGTGCCAGCTCACCCGGGAGGGGATACGAGCAGTACTTC
CDR3 protein: CASSPGRGYEQYF
CDR3 length: 13
V gene: TRBV18
D gene: TRBD2
J gene: TRBJ2-7
clone size: .

CDR3 DNA: TGTGCCAGCGGAGCGGGACAGCACAATTCACCCCTCCACTTT
CDR3 protein: CASGAGQHNSPLHF
CDR3 length: 14
V gene: TRBV6-6
D gene: TRBD1
J gene: TRBJ1-6
clone size: .

CDR3 DNA: TGCGCCAGCAGTGAGTCTCCAAGGGGGGGGGCAGATACGCAGTATTTT
CDR3 protein: CASSESPRGGADTQYF
CDR3 length: 16
V gene: TRBV10-1
D gene: .
J gene: TRBJ2-3
clone size: .

CDR3 DNA: TGTGCCAGCAGTGGCCGCAGGCGGGGGGCCCACGAGCAGTACTTC
CDR3 protein: CASSGRRRGAHEQYF
CDR3 length: 15
V gene: TRBV6-4
D gene: TRBD2
J gene: TRBJ2-7
clone size: .

CDR3 DNA: TGTGCCAGCAGCCCTGACCTAGGGGCTAACTATGGCTACACCTTC
CDR3 protein: CASSPDLGANYGYTF
CDR3 length: 15
V gene: TRBV11-2
D gene: .
J gene: TRBJ1-2
clone size: .

CDR3 DNA: TGTGCCAGCAGCTCCCGGGACAGGGGTGAAAAACTGTTTTTT
CDR3 protein: CASSSRDRGEKLFF
CDR3 length: 14
V gene: TRBV7-9
D gene: TRBD1
J gene: TRBJ1-4
clone size: once

CDR3 DNA: TGTGCCAGTAGTATTTCCCGGGCCACCGGGGAGCTGTTTTTT
CDR3 protein: CASSISRATGELFF
CDR3 length: 14
V gene: TRBV19
D gene: .
J gene: TRBJ2-2
clone size: .

CDR3 DNA: TGTGCCACCGCGGCCCGCTCCTACAATGAGCAGTTCTTC
CDR3 protein: CATAARSYNEQFF
CDR3 length: 13
V gene: TRBV19
D gene: .
J gene: TRBJ2-1
clone size: .

CDR3 DNA: TGTGCCTGGAGTCCCGACAGGGTTCAGCCCCAGCATTTT
CDR3 protein: CAWSPDRVQPQHF
CDR3 length: 13
V gene: TRBV30
D gene: TRBD1
J gene: TRBJ1-5
clone size: few

CDR3 DNA: TGTGCCAGCAGTCCCCGGGACGGCACTAACTATGGCTACACCTTC
CDR3 protein: CASSPRDGTNYGYTF
CDR3 length: 15
V gene: TRBV27
D gene: .
J gene: TRBJ1-2
clone size: .

CDR3 DNA: TGTGCCAGCTCCCCTCAAGATGGACTAGCGAACCCCAATGAGCAGTTCTTC
CDR3 protein: CASSPQDGLANPNEQFF
CDR3 length: 17
V gene: TRBV18
D gene: TRBD2
J gene: TRBJ2-1
clone size: .

CDR3 DNA: TGTGCCAGTAGTAGGGGGGGAACGCAGTATTTT
CDR3 protein: CASSRGGTQYF
CDR3 length: 11
V gene: TRBV19
D gene: TRBD2
J gene: TRBJ2-3
clone size: .

CDR3 DNA: TGTGCCAGCAGTTTCGGCGGGACACAGAACACCGGGGAGCTGTTTTTT
CDR3 protein: CASSFGGTQNTGELFF
CDR3 length: 16
V gene: TRBV3-1/TRBV3-2
D gene: .
J gene: TRBJ2-2
clone size: .

CDR3 DNA: TGTGCCAGCAGCCGCCAGCGGGCCGGCAATGAAAAACTGTTTTTT
CDR3 protein: CASSRQRAGNEKLFF
CDR3 length: 15
V gene: TRBV14
D gene: .
J gene: TRBJ1-4
clone size: .

CDR3 DNA: TGTGCCAGCAGCTTAGTCAGGCAAGAGACCCAGTACTTC
CDR3 protein: CASSLVRQETQYF
CDR3 length: 13
V gene: TRBV7-3
D gene: .
J gene: TRBJ2-5
clone size: .

CDR3 DNA: TGTGCCAGCAGTTCCAGCGGGGGGGAAGAGACCCAGTACTTC
CDR3 protein: CASSSSGGEETQYF
CDR3 length: 14
V gene: TRBV6-2/TRBV6-3
D gene: TRBD2
J gene: TRBJ2-5
clone size: .

CDR3 DNA: TGCGCCAGCAGCATAGCCGGGACCAATCAGCCCCAGCATTTT
CDR3 protein: CASSIAGTNQPQHF
CDR3 length: 14
V gene: TRBV5-1
D gene: .
J gene: TRBJ1-5
clone size: once

CDR3 DNA: TGCGCCAGCAGCTTGGGCCCTGCTCACAGGGGGGGTTCACCCCTCCACTTT
CDR3 protein: CASSLGPAHRGGSPLHF
CDR3 length: 17
V gene: TRBV5-1
D gene: TRBD1
J gene: TRBJ1-6
clone size: .